These T cell receptor beta chains were read from a single sample in a study of shared clonotypes between healthy human individuals. Measured with immunoSEQ multiplex PCR; TCRdb has only the in-frame clones, and not every one. In the table there are about 1 million clones, around 76% of which are singletons. Specimen: memory CD4+ T cells sorted from blood. The receptors come from a man between 18 and 35 years old in good health. CDR3s include the opening cysteine and the closing phenylalanine or tryptophan. The order of the fields is J gene, V gene, clone size, D gene, CDR3 protein, CDR3 DNA. D genes are given only for firm matches. The listing skips clone size in some rows; elsewhere it reads once, few, many or a size class.

TRBJ2-1	TRBV5-1	few	-	CASSLGTGGNEQFF	TGCGCCAGCAGCTTAGGAACAGGCGGCAATGAGCAGTTCTTC
TRBJ2-7	TRBV6-1	-	-	CASRKQSNEQYF	TGTGCCAGCAGGAAGCAATCAAACGAGCAGTACTTC
TRBJ1-6	TRBV5-6	-	-	CASSLAKGGWYGSPLHF	TGTGCCAGCAGCTTGGCCAAGGGGGGATGGTATGGTTCACCCCTCCACTTT
TRBJ2-2	TRBV7-8	once	-	CASSLETGRTGELFF	TGTGCCAGCAGCTTAGAGACAGGTCGGACCGGGGAGCTGTTTTTT
TRBJ1-1	TRBV27	-	-	CASSLVGSPEAFF	TGTGCCAGCAGTTTAGTGGGATCCCCTGAAGCTTTCTTT
TRBJ2-5	TRBV7-9	-	TRBD2	CASSPTSGGGARETQYF	TGTGCCAGCAGCCCCACTAGCGGGGGTGGGGCAAGAGAGACCCAGTACTTC
TRBJ2-3	TRBV11-2	-	-	CASSLRTAFTDTQYF	TGTGCCAGCAGCTTAAGGACGGCGTTCACAGATACGCAGTATTTT
TRBJ2-5	TRBV5-4	-	TRBD1	CASSSHGQGGETQYF	TGTGCCAGCAGCTCTCATGGACAGGGTGGAGAGACCCAGTACTTC
TRBJ1-2	TRBV30	-	-	CAWTTRRSYTF	TGTGCCTGGACCACGCGTCGGAGCTACACCTTC
TRBJ2-5	TRBV28	-	-	CASSLYPADRHRETQYF	TGTGCCAGCAGTTTATATCCCGCCGACAGACATCGGGAGACCCAGTACTTC
TRBJ1-5	TRBV19	few	-	CASSHQGSNQPQHF	TGTGCCAGTTCACACCAGGGTAGCAATCAGCCCCAGCATTTT
TRBJ2-7	TRBV30	-	TRBD1	CAWSWNRGEQYF	TGTGCCTGGAGTTGGAACAGGGGCGAGCAGTACTTC
TRBJ1-5	TRBV6-1	-	TRBD1	CASSVRGTGGSNQPQHF	TGTGCCAGCAGTGTCCGAGGGACAGGGGGTAGCAATCAGCCCCAGCATTTT
TRBJ1-4	TRBV9	-	-	CASSVDPATNEKLFF	TGTGCCAGCAGCGTAGACCCTGCAACTAATGAAAAACTGTTTTTT
TRBJ2-4	TRBV30	-	-	CAWSVVADIQYF	TGTGCCTGGAGTGTAGTGGCGGACATTCAGTACTTC
TRBJ2-5	TRBV25-1	-	-	CASTPPGEGRIETQYF	TGTGCCAGCACCCCGCCAGGGGAGGGAAGAATTGAGACCCAGTACTTC
TRBJ1-2	TRBV6-1	-	-	CASSEFLYYGYTF	TGTGCCAGCAGTGAATTTTTATACTATGGCTACACCTTC
TRBJ1-2	TRBV18	-	TRBD1	CASSLNRGGYTF	TGTGCCAGCTCCCTGAACAGGGGAGGCTACACCTTC
TRBJ2-7	TRBV28	few	TRBD1	CASSLWRGLYEQYF	TGTGCCAGCAGTTTATGGAGGGGGCTTTACGAGCAGTACTTC
TRBJ2-1	TRBV4-3	many	-	CASSQDSTSYNEQFF	TGCGCCAGCAGCCAAGATTCCACTAGTTACAATGAGCAGTTCTTC
TRBJ1-2	TRBV30	-	-	CAWTGALNYGYTF	TGTGCCTGGACCGGGGCTCTTAACTATGGCTACACCTTC
TRBJ2-3	TRBV5-1	-	-	CASSLDRGMDTQYF	TGCGCCAGCAGCTTGGATCGGGGGATGGATACGCAGTATTTT
TRBJ2-7	TRBV5-1	few	-	CASSLTLGLYEQYF	TGCGCCAGCAGCTTGACCCTGGGCCTCTACGAGCAGTACTTC
TRBJ1-2	TRBV6-5	-	TRBD1	CASRTGTAFYGYTF	TGTGCCAGCAGGACCGGGACAGCCTTCTATGGCTACACCTTC